This record covers a single T cell receptor beta chain. Antigen: not known. This specimen comes from a study of cytomegalovirus exposure and HLA in healthy donors. Turning to the study itself: A data release that came early held 75 million to 85 million unique TCRs from HLA-typed donors. Study-wide results and caveats: Reports credit the classifier with highly specific, highly sensitive diagnosis of cytomegalovirus status.

Those who donated were healthy bone marrow donors. Germline V CDR1 and CDR2: MNHNY, SVGAGI (reference sequence). This CDR3 region has 15 residues. After removal of 5 bases from V and 3 bases from J, the junction contained 8 bases not matched to a gene. This PCR relied on a set of 60 Vbeta primers and 13 Jbeta primers. The data were produced by immunoSEQ multiplex PCR, yet TCRdb's version contains in-frame clones alone and is incomplete. The table lists 130,000 to 150,000 clones. Sequencing was performed on PBMCs. This chain links TRBV6-6 with TRBJ2-7; TRBD1 matches 9 bases. The receptor comes from a man aged 40-49 years in good health and CMV-seronegative. CDR3 protein: CASSAQQGASYEQYF. CDR3 nucleotide sequence: TGTGCCAGCAGTGCCCAACAGGGGGCAAGCTACGAGCAGTACTTC.